This T cell receptor (beta chain) was captured by sequencing in a study of memory CD4+ T cells and cytomegalovirus serostatus. Background on the study: Donors were healthy Belgian adults, 10 or so CMV seropositive and 20 to 25 seronegative. Regarding the study as a whole: CD4+ memory repertoires contained 67 of 164 reported CMV TCRbeta sequences. The CMV-associated TCR signature appears largely within the CD4+ memory repertoire. A US-trained random forest predicted CMV serostatus with median AUC around 0.9.

The sort gate was single viable CD3+CD4+CD8-CD45RO+ cells for memory CD4+ T cells. The table lists this clone with a few counts. Its antigen is not identified. TCRdb keeps only in-frame clones here, not all; method: immunoSEQ multiplex PCR. The sample lists about 56,000 clones; roughly 77% were seen once. The receptor was derived from an adult in good health and CMV-seropositive. What was sequenced was memory CD4+ T cells from blood.

CDR3 nucleotides: TGTGCCAGCAGTTCCCTTGGTCGCAATGAGCAGTTCTTC. Translated, it gives CASSSLGRNEQFF. The chain is built from TRBV28 and TRBJ2-1, with D uncertain. V lost 4 bases, J lost 6 bases, and 10 bases lay in between. The CDR3 spans 13 residues. CDR1 is MDHEN, CDR2 SYDVKM, per germline.